This TCR beta chain was recorded in a study of blood T cell repertoires in COVID-19. Across the study: Some COVID-19 samples were acute and others convalescent; all came from the United States, Italy and Spain. Nucleic acid was either cDNA or gDNA, and it came from T cells, B-cell-depleted T cells, or PBMCs.

Trimming took off 4 bases at V and 3 bases at J, with 14 bases between the two ends. Germline V gene sequence: CDR1 SGHDT, CDR2 YYEEEE. This CDR3 spans 14 amino acids. Per the original data handling: Amplification of reference gene primers provided the estimated nucleated cell counts. Measured with immunoSEQ multiplex PCR; TCRdb has only the in-frame clones, and not every one. V and J calls plus clone size are reproduced from that table; the DNA served to infer D and trimming. In the table there are around 200,000 clones, 90% of which are singletons. This clone was observed a handful of times. The sample taken for sequencing was peripheral blood. This rearrangement joins TRBV5-6 to TRBJ2-7, with D perhaps matching TRBD2 (7 bases). This TCR was recovered from a man aged 50 to 59 with acute or convalescent COVID-19. CDR3 bases: TGTGCCAGCAGCCCCGGGGGGCGGTTCTACGAGCAGTACTTC. It translates to CASSPGGRFYEQYF. Full variable domain (remainder filled in from reference TRBV5-6 and TRBJ2-7): DAGVTQSPTHLIKTRGQQVTLRCSPKSGHDTVSWYQQALGQGPQFIFQYYEEEERQRGNFPDRFSGHQFPNYSSELNVNALLLGDSALYLCASSPGGRFYEQYFGPGTRLTVT.